This T cell receptor beta chain was identified in a study of beta chain features in type 1 diabetes. Findings and limits, study-wide: In all four CD4+ subsets, TCRB CDR3 length was significantly, moderately reduced in type 1 diabetes. More deletions and fewer insertions at VDJ junctions were found in patients with type 1 diabetes.

With 5 bases clipped from V and 7 bases from J, the junction kept 10 bases outside the gene matches. The CDR3 is 15 residues long. The V gene's germline CDR1 is SGHTA and CDR2 FQGNSA. The whole isolated RNA underwent reverse transcription, so sequencing captured expressed TCRB transcripts. Libraries were prepared by immunoSEQ multiplex PCR; TCRdb keeps only in-frame clonotypes and omits some of them. The table includes roughly 140,000 clones, roughly 7.2% detected once. Concerning this clone: What it binds is not known. Just one base apart from a much larger clone, this may be a read error.

The chain uses TRBV7-2 and TRBJ2-7; 11 positions agree with TRBD1. The receptor comes from a woman aged 25 to 39 in good health. Sequencing input: central memory CD4+ T cells from blood. The CDR3 DNA reads as TGTGCCAGCAGCGGCGGACAGGGGGCCTACAATGAGCAGTACTTC. Protein sequence: CASSGGQGAYNEQYF.